The 15 T cell receptor beta chains given below trace back to one sample, sequenced in a study of molecular identifiers for immune sequencing clone quantification. From the PCR reads, TCRdb called clonotypes with MiXCR, one entry per CDR3 protein. The sample holds 490,000 or so distinct CDR3 sequences, about 25% seen once. Sequenced material: naive CD8+ T cells from blood, with Jurkat cell RNA spiked in. Subset noted: FACS-sorted CD8+CD4-CCR7+CD45RA+ naive T cells. The receptors here all came from a human donor in good health. Some libraries in this study had Jurkat cell RNA spiked in.

This clonotype was seen only a few times. The chain uses TRBV27 and TRBJ2-3; D remains ambiguous. V gave up 2 bases and J gave up 7 bases, with 7 bases separating them. The CDR3 contains 12 residues. The germline gives CDR1 MNHEY, CDR2 SMNVEV (reference sequence). The CDR3 DNA is TGTGCCAGCAGTTTAGACGGGTATACGCAGTATTTT. Protein sequence: CASSLDGYTQYF.

V usage is TRBV6-5 and J usage is TRBJ1-1; D is unresolved. V lost 5 bases to trimming and J lost 3 bases, with 10 bases between them. There are 13 residues in the CDR3. Per the germline V gene, CDR1 is MNHEY and CDR2 is SVGAGI. This CDR3 reads CASSADGYTEAFF. In DNA form, the CDR3 reads TGTGCCAGCAGTGCCGACGGCTACACTGAAGCTTTCTTT.

The V call is TRBV27, the J call TRBJ2-7; 8 nucleotides match TRBD2. J was trimmed by 5 bases and V by 8 bases; bases with no gene match: 8. Germline CDR1 is MNHEY and CDR2 is SMNVEV (reference sequence). This CDR3 is built from 13 residues. CDR3: CASGGTSINEQYF. CDR3 bases: TGTGCCAGCGGAGGGACTAGTATCAACGAGCAGTACTTC.

This chain connects TRBV3-1 to TRBJ1-2; no definite D call. Germline CDR1 is LGHDT and CDR2 is YNNKEL (reference sequence). Trimming cost V 0 bases and J 7 bases, with 9 bases left between them. This CDR3 has 13 amino acids. In DNA, the CDR3 is TGTGCCAGCAGCCAAGATCCTATCTTTGGCTACACCTTC. Amino acids: CASSQDPIFGYTF.

This clonotype has ten or more counts. This chain links TRBV6-2 or TRBV6-3 with TRBJ1-5; D ambiguous. V was clipped by 6 bases and J by 7 bases, with 13 bases between them. There are 13 residues in the CDR3. The germline V gene encodes CDR1 MNHEY and CDR2 SVGEGT. The CDR3 sequence: CASSLAAGQPQHF. DNA of the CDR3: TGTGCCAGCAGCCTCGCAGCAGGCCAGCCCCAGCATTTT.

The rearrangement links TRBV7-9 to TRBJ2-7; 8 nucleotides agree with TRBD2. This CDR3 is built from 16 residues. J lost 7 bases, V lost 4 bases, and 15 bases had no gene match. From germline, CDR1 is SEHNR and CDR2 FQNEAQ (reference sequence). CDR3 amino acids: CASSSHSGGASGEQYF. The CDR3, as DNA: TGTGCCAGCAGCTCTCATTCGGGGGGGGCATCTGGGGAGCAGTACTTC. The whole variable domain, remainder taken from reference TRBV7-9 and TRBJ2-7, is DTGVSQNPRHKITKRGQNVTFRCDPISEHNRLYWYRQTLGQGPEFLTYFQNEAQLEKSRLLSDRFSAERPKGSFSTLEIQRTEQGDSAMYLCASSSHSGGASGEQYFGPGTRLTVT.

The table lists this clonotype with a few counts. The J gene is TRBJ2-7, the V gene TRBV6-2 or TRBV6-3, with no clear D. V lost 6 bases and J 3 bases, leaving 18 bases between the germline ends. The germline V gene has CDR1 MNHEY and CDR2 SVGEGT. The CDR3 is made up of 15 amino acids. As DNA, the CDR3 is TGTGCCAGCAGCCCCAACGGAGCAGTACTCTACGAGCAGTACTTC. Residues: CASSPNGAVLYEQYF.

Turning to this clonotype: This may be a read error: a much more frequent sequence differs by one nucleotide. The rearrangement joins TRBV12-3 or TRBV12-4 to TRBJ1-4; D remains ambiguous. Trimming left V 6 bases short and J 8 bases short, with 10 bases between. CDR3 size: 12 residues. CDR3 bases: TGTGCCAGCAGCTTCAATAGCGAAAAACTGTTTTTT. Translating gives CASSFNSEKLFF.

About this clonotype: A clone one base away is much larger, so this may be a read error. This rearrangement joins TRBV12-5 to TRBJ1-4; tentatively, D is TRBD1 (5 bases). CDR3 length: 16 residues. Germline V CDR1 and CDR2: LGHNT, FRNRAP. CDR3 in amino acids: CASGFNSGHIYEKPFF. The CDR3 bases are TGTGCTAGTGGTTTCAATTCTGGACATATATATGAAAAACCGTTTTTT.

This clonotype was recorded at least ten times. This rearrangement joins TRBV19 to TRBJ2-3; D is unclear. Trimming took 5 bases from V and 5 from J, leaving 8 bases between them. CDR1 is LNHDA and CDR2 is SQIVND in the germline V gene (reference sequence). The CDR3 loop spans 12 amino acids. The CDR3 protein is CASSPDGDTQYF. CDR3 DNA: TGTGCCAGTAGTCCTGACGGAGATACGCAGTATTTT. The full variable domain, completed using reference TRBV19 and TRBJ2-3, is DGGITQSPKYLFRKEGQNVTLSCEQNLNHDAMYWYRQDPGQGLRLIYYSQIVNDFQKGDIAEGYSVSREKKESFPLTVTSAQKNPTAFYLCASSPDGDTQYFGPGTRLTVL.

Concerning this clonotype: A clone one base away is much larger, so this may be a read error. The rearrangement joins TRBV6-6 to TRBJ2-7; D is perhaps TRBD1 or TRBD2 (5 bases each). Germline lookup yields CDR1 MNHNY and CDR2 SVGAGI (reference sequence). The CDR3 runs 13 residues. CDR3 nucleotides: TGTGCCAGCAGTTACGGGGGTCTCTCCGAGCAGAACTTC. Its protein is CASSYGGLSEQNF.

For this clonotype: Without the conserved terminal phenylalanine or tryptophan, this CDR3 likely stems from a read error. This chain uses TRBV7-9 with TRBJ2-3; 12 bases align to TRBD2. The ends lost 7 bases at V and 5 bases at J; junction bases unmatched: 22. This CDR3 has 20 amino acids. CDR1 SEHNR and CDR2 FQNEAQ come from the germline V gene (reference sequence). The chain's CDR3 is CASTAYTVGGLAGGEDTQYS. DNA of the CDR3: TGTGCCAGCACCGCCTATACCGTAGGAGGCCTAGCGGGAGGGGAAGATACGCAGTATTCT.

V gene TRBV5-4 combines with J gene TRBJ2-5; 8 bases match TRBD2. Germline V gives CDR1 SGHNT, CDR2 YYREEE (reference sequence). The J segment lost 5 bases and the V segment lost 6 bases, leaving 12 bases of the junction unmatched. The CDR3 contains 15 residues. CDR3 DNA: TGTGCCAGCACCTCCAGAGCGGGAGCGTGGGAGACCCAGTACTTC. The encoded protein is CASTSRAGAWETQYF.

V is TRBV20-1 and J is TRBJ2-7; TRBD2 aligns across 7 bases. The CDR3 spans 13 residues. In germline, CDR1 is DFQATT, CDR2 SNEGSKA (reference sequence). The ends lost 6 bases at V and 0 bases at J; junction bases unmatched: 5. The CDR3 DNA reads as TGCAGTGCCAGGAGCGGGACCTCCTACGAGCAGTACTTC. Protein product: CSARSGTSYEQYF.

The sample holds a few counts of this clonotype. V and J are TRBV9 and TRBJ2-7, with D possibly being TRBD1 or TRBD2 (6 bases each). This CDR3 region has 14 residues. Germline V gene lookup returns CDR1 SGDLS and CDR2 YYNGEE. With 4 bases removed from V and 3 bases from J, the gap between germline ends came to 14 bases. CDR3 in amino acids: CASSPGGQNYEQYF. For the CDR3, the DNA is TGTGCCAGCAGCCCTGGGGGGCAGAACTACGAGCAGTACTTC.